These T cell receptor beta chains were read from a single sample in a study of blood T cell repertoires in COVID-19. Profiled with immunoSEQ multiplex PCR; TCRdb holds only in-frame clones, not every one. The sample holds around 120,000 clones, 75% to 90% seen once. Sequenced: PBMCs or T cells enriched from blood (not recorded which). Receptors were obtained from a woman between 50 and 59 years old who had recovered from COVID-19. The CDR3 runs from the conserved cysteine through the conserved F or W. Each record gives: CDR3 DNA, CDR3 protein, D gene, clone size, J gene, V gene. The D gene is left open where the match is weak. Some rows have no size entry. The others give once, few or many, or a class for an expanded clone.

CDR3 DNA: TGTGCCAGCAGCCCTCGACAGGGAACAATCAACACTGAAGCTTTCTTT
CDR3 protein: CASSPRQGTINTEAFF
D gene: TRBD1
clone size: .
J gene: TRBJ1-1
V gene: TRBV5-6

CDR3 DNA: TGTGCCAGCTCACGATCGACAGGGTACAATGAGCAGTTCTTC
CDR3 protein: CASSRSTGYNEQFF
D gene: TRBD1
clone size: .
J gene: TRBJ2-1
V gene: TRBV18

CDR3 DNA: TGTGCCAGCAGTTACTCATCCAGGTTCTATGGCTACACCTTC
CDR3 protein: CASSYSSRFYGYTF
D gene: .
clone size: .
J gene: TRBJ1-2
V gene: TRBV6-5

CDR3 DNA: TGTGCCAGTAGTATAGATCGGCGTGGCGGCTACGGGGAGCTGTTTTTT
CDR3 protein: CASSIDRRGGYGELFF
D gene: .
clone size: .
J gene: TRBJ2-2
V gene: TRBV19

CDR3 DNA: TGTGCCAGCTCACCACCCGGCGGGCCCACAGATACGCAGTATTTT
CDR3 protein: CASSPPGGPTDTQYF
D gene: .
clone size: once
J gene: TRBJ2-3
V gene: TRBV18

CDR3 DNA: TGTGCCAGTAGTTCAGGGATTTACGAGCAGTACTTC
CDR3 protein: CASSSGIYEQYF
D gene: .
clone size: .
J gene: TRBJ2-7
V gene: TRBV19

CDR3 DNA: TGTGCCAGCAGCCAAGACAGTATATATGGCTACACCTTC
CDR3 protein: CASSQDSIYGYTF
D gene: .
clone size: .
J gene: TRBJ1-2
V gene: TRBV5-4

CDR3 DNA: TGTGCCAGCATTCTTAATGCCAGGAACTATGGCTACACCTTC
CDR3 protein: CASILNARNYGYTF
D gene: .
clone size: .
J gene: TRBJ1-2
V gene: TRBV2

CDR3 DNA: TGTGCCACCAGTGATTCCGGTCTTAACTATGGCTACACCTTC
CDR3 protein: CATSDSGLNYGYTF
D gene: .
clone size: .
J gene: TRBJ1-2
V gene: TRBV24-1

CDR3 DNA: TGTGCCAGCAGCTTAGCGGCCCAGATAATGGGACTAGCGGGGGGTTACGAGCAGTACTTC
CDR3 protein: CASSLAAQIMGLAGGYEQYF
D gene: TRBD2
clone size: .
J gene: TRBJ2-7
V gene: TRBV7-6

CDR3 DNA: TGTGCCAGCAGCGTAGTCGGAGGGAACACTGAAGCTTTCTTT
CDR3 protein: CASSVVGGNTEAFF
D gene: .
clone size: .
J gene: TRBJ1-1
V gene: TRBV9

CDR3 DNA: TGCGCCAGCAGCCCGGCGGGGGGTTACGAGCAGTACTTC
CDR3 protein: CASSPAGGYEQYF
D gene: TRBD2
clone size: .
J gene: TRBJ2-7
V gene: TRBV5-1

CDR3 DNA: TGCGCCAGCAGCCAAGATCTTAGCGGGGGATCATTTGGGGAGCAGTACTTC
CDR3 protein: CASSQDLSGGSFGEQYF
D gene: TRBD2
clone size: .
J gene: TRBJ2-7
V gene: TRBV4-3

CDR3 DNA: TGTGCCAGCAGCTTGGGACAGGCGATGAACACTGAAGCTTTCTTT
CDR3 protein: CASSLGQAMNTEAFF
D gene: .
clone size: .
J gene: TRBJ1-1
V gene: TRBV5-8

CDR3 DNA: TGTGCCAGCAGCCTCCCCGGCCAGGGGGCTGGCGAGCAGTACTTC
CDR3 protein: CASSLPGQGAGEQYF
D gene: TRBD1
clone size: .
J gene: TRBJ2-7
V gene: TRBV6-5

CDR3 DNA: TGTGCCAGTAGTGAGACAGGCCGAGACCTCTATGGCTACACCTTC
CDR3 protein: CASSETGRDLYGYTF
D gene: .
clone size: .
J gene: TRBJ1-2
V gene: TRBV19

CDR3 DNA: TGTGCCAGCAGCTCCGGGACAGAAAACATTCAGTACTTC
CDR3 protein: CASSSGTENIQYF
D gene: TRBD1
clone size: .
J gene: TRBJ2-4
V gene: TRBV7-6